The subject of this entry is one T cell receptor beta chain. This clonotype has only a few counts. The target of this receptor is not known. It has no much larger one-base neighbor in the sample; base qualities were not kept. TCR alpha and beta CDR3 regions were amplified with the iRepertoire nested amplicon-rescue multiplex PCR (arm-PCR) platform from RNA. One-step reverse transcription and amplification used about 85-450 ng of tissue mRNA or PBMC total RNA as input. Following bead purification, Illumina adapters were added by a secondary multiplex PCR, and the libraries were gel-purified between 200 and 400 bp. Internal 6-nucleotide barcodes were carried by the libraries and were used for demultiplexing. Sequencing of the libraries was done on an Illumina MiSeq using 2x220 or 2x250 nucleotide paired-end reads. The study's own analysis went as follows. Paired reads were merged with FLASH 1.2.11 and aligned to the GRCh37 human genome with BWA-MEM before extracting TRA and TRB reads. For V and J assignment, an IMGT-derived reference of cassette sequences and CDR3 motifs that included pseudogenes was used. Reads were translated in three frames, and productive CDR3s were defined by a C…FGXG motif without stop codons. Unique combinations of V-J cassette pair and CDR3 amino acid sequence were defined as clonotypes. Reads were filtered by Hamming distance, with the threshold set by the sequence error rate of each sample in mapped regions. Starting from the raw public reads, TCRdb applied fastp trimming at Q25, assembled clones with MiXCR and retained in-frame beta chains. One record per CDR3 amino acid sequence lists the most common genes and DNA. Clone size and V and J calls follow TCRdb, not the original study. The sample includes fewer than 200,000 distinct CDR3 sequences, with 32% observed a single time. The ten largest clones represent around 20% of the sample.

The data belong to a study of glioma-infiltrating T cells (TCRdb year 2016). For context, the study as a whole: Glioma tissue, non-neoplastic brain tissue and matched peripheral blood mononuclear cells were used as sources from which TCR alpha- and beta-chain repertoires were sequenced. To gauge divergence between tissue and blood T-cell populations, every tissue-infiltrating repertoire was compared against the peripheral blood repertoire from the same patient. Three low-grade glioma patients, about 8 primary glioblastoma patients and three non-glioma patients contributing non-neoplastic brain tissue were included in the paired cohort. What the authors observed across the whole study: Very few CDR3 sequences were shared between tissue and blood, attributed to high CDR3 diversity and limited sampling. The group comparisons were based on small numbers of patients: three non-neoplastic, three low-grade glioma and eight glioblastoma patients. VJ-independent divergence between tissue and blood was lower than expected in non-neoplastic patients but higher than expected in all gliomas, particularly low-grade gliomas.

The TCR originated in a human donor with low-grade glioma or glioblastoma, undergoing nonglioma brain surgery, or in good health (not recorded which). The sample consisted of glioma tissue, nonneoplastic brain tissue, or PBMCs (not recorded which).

The CDR3 corresponds to CASSRPGQGMGTQYF. The nucleotide sequence reads TGTGCCAGCAGCAGACCGGGACAGGGGATGGGGACCCAGTACTTC. The chain is assembled from TRBV27 and TRBJ2-5; TRBD1 agrees with 10 junctional bases. Trimming removed 6 bases from V and 7 bases from J; the gene matches leave 11 bases unexplained. Measured from the cysteine to the phenylalanine, the CDR3 is 15 residues long. The kept DNA is CDR3 alone, 45 bases in frame from the first base. CDR1 and CDR2 (MNHEY, SMNVEV) derive from the germline V gene (reference sequence).